This T cell receptor (beta chain) is from a study of T cell responses to AZD1222 COVID-19 vaccine. Whole-study context: Some second doses came at about 4 weeks and others at about 12 weeks; these were pooled. Findings and caveats of the study: Unmutated variant regions are reportedly targeted by nearly half of spike-specific TCRs. Donors were chiefly white British, with a greater number of females, and clonal diversity was perhaps underestimated. Two AZD1222 administrations were followed by greater Spike-specific TCR breadth and depth.

The germline V gene has CDR1 SGHAT and CDR2 FQNNGV. Trimming took 6 bases from V and 3 from J; bases not matched to a gene: 20. CDR3 length equals 18 residues. TCRdb's table, derived via immunoSEQ multiplex PCR, lists solely in-frame clones and lacks some. The sample records roughly 91,000 clones, around 90% being singletons. Notes on this clone: Its specificity is unknown.

The source was peripheral blood, collected on day 0 of AZD1222 vaccination. The TCR sequence derives from an adult in good health. This chain links TRBV11-2 with TRBJ2-7; 7 bases are shared with TRBD1. CDR3 sequence reads: CASRLIPGQTSSGYEQYF. DNA of the CDR3: TGTGCCAGCAGGTTAATTCCGGGACAGACGTCCTCGGGCTACGAGCAGTACTTC.